The present TCR beta chain was sequenced within a study of blood T cell repertoires in COVID-19. As for the study in general: Sites in the United States, Italy and Spain provided acute and convalescent COVID-19 samples.

This clone has more than one count but fewer than ten. In the authors' methods: The authors estimated nucleated cell counts from reference gene primer amplification. Sequencing used immunoSEQ multiplex PCR; TCRdb keeps in-frame clones, though not all of them. V, J and clone size were drawn from that table, and D and trimming were deduced from the DNA. The data contain tens of thousands of clones, roughly 81% of them singletons. Sample: peripheral blood. This TCR was recovered from a woman aged 70-85 years with acute or convalescent COVID-19.

In DNA, the CDR3 is TGCGCCAGCAGTGAGGGGGGGAGGGACGAGCAGTACTTC. This encodes CASSEGGRDEQYF. The chain recombines TRBV10-1 with TRBJ2-7; TRBD2 aligns across 7 bases. V shed 2 bases, J shed 5 bases, and the junction held 3 bases outside the gene matches. CDR3 length: 13 residues. Germline V gives CDR1 WNHNN, CDR2 SYGVQD (reference sequence).